A single sample is the source of the 12 T cell receptor beta chains below, sequenced in a study of T cell clonotyping in hematopoietic cell transplantation. Data came from immunoSEQ multiplex PCR; TCRdb stores just in-frame clones and leaves some out. The repertoire includes roughly 4,500 clones, about 20% of them detected once, and around 20% sits in the top ten. Sequences were derived from PBMCs, sampled 180 days after allogeneic stem cell transplant. All receptors come from a male patient between 18 and 35 years old who had an allogeneic stem cell transplant, so the T cells may come from the graft donor. Some clones in this sample may be carry-over from other donors' samples.

V usage is TRBV30 and J usage is TRBJ1-5; D is possibly TRBD1 (5 bases). The germline V gene encodes CDR1 GTSNPN and CDR2 SVGIG (reference sequence). The CDR3 is 14 amino acids. Trimming left V 0 bases short and J 4 bases short, with 10 bases between. The CDR3: CAWSVRQGNQPQHF. The CDR3 DNA is TGTGCCTGGAGTGTACGGCAGGGAAATCAGCCCCAGCATTTT.

This clone has just a few counts. This sequence joins TRBV25-1 and TRBJ1-6; 9 bases align to TRBD1. CDR3 length equals 15 residues. V was pared by 4 bases and J by 14 bases, with 12 bases of the junction left unmatched. Germline lookup yields CDR1 MGHDK and CDR2 SYGVNS. CDR3 nucleotide sequence: TGTGCCAGCAGTGGACCCGGGACAGGGATATTATCCCTCCACTTT. It translates to CASSGPGTGILSLHF.

This clone has only a few counts. This chain uses TRBV7-2 with TRBJ2-7; TRBD2 matches at 8 bases. The CDR3 extends over 14 amino acids. With 1 base clipped from V and 4 bases from J, the junction kept 3 bases outside the gene matches. Germline V lookup: CDR1 SGHTA, CDR2 FQGNSA. This CDR3 reads CASSLVSSGYEQYF. The CDR3 bases are TGTGCCAGCAGCTTAGTTTCTAGCGGGTACGAGCAGTACTTC.

This clone has a handful of counts. The V gene is TRBV30, the J gene TRBJ2-7; the D is unclear. Germline-derived CDR1 and CDR2 are GTSNPN and SVGIG (reference sequence). The ends were cut back, 0 bases at V and 3 bases at J, with 6 bases in the middle. The length of the CDR3 is 12 residues. The CDR3 protein is CAWSVSDYEQYF. In DNA, the CDR3 is TGTGCCTGGAGTGTGTCGGACTACGAGCAGTACTTC.

This clone was detected only a few times. The rearrangement uses TRBV4-3 and TRBJ1-2; tentatively, D is TRBD1 (5 bases). V was pared by 1 base and J by 4 bases, with 13 bases between. This CDR3 spans 15 amino acids. Germline CDR1 and CDR2: LGHNA and YSLEER. CDR3 protein: CASSQVGGVGYGYTF. The DNA of the CDR3 is TGCGCCAGCAGCCAAGTGGGGGGGGTTGGCTATGGCTACACCTTC.

The chain links TRBV5-6 to TRBJ2-3; D uncertain. The V gene's germline CDR1 is SGHDT and CDR2 YYEEEE. The CDR3 runs 11 residues. V lost 4 bases to trimming and J lost 7 bases, with 7 bases between them. The CDR3 region is CASSLEYTQYF. Written as DNA, the CDR3 is TGTGCCAGCAGCCTTGAGTATACGCAGTATTTT.

The chain joins TRBV7-2 to TRBJ1-5; D unclear. Germline lookup yields CDR1 SGHTA and CDR2 FQGNSA. Trimming shortened V by 0 bases and J by 4 bases, and 7 bases separated the two germline ends. The CDR3 length is 14 residues. The CDR3 DNA reads as TGTGCCAGCAGCTTAGCGGGTCGGAATCAGCCCCAGCATTTT. Its protein product is CASSLAGRNQPQHF.

This clone was counted between two and nine times. The chain uses TRBV19 and TRBJ2-3; TRBD1 is a possible D gene (5 bases). Germline V gene data show CDR1 as LNHDA and CDR2 as SQIVND (reference sequence). There are 14 residues in the CDR3. V lost 6 bases, J lost 1 base, and 11 bases lay in between. CDR3 bases: TGTGCCAGTAGCCAGGCCAGGGGCACAGATACGCAGTATTTT. Translated, it gives CASSQARGTDTQYF.

This chain uses TRBV5-6 with TRBJ1-2; D is unresolved. V was clipped by 2 bases and J by 5 bases, with 10 bases between them. The length of the CDR3 is 13 residues. Germline CDR1 SGHDT, CDR2 YYEEEE. This CDR3 is CASSFPESYGYTF. The CDR3 nucleotides are TGTGCCAGCAGCTTCCCGGAGAGTTATGGCTACACCTTC.

The chain combines TRBV30 with TRBJ1-3; 8 bases map to TRBD1. Germline V CDR1 and CDR2: GTSNPN, SVGIG (reference sequence). V shed 2 bases, J shed 4 bases, and the junction held 7 bases outside the gene matches. The CDR3 has 15 amino acids. This CDR3 reads CAWSPTWTGGNTIYF. DNA of the CDR3: TGTGCCTGGAGTCCTACGTGGACAGGGGGAAACACCATATATTTT.

This clone was picked up a small number of times. The V and J genes are TRBV28 and TRBJ2-5, with D perhaps matching TRBD2 (6 bases). The V and J ends lost 6 bases and 5 bases respectively, with 13 bases between them. Germline V lookup: CDR1 MDHEN, CDR2 SYDVKM. This CDR3 contains 13 residues. CDR3 nucleotide sequence: TGTGCCAGCAGGTGGGGTGGAGGGGAGACCCAGTACTTC. This translates into CASRWGGGETQYF.

V is TRBV5-1 and J is TRBJ2-7; 9 bases are shared with TRBD1. This CDR3 is built from 17 residues. With V trimmed by 4 bases and J by 0 bases, 11 bases remained unmatched. Germline CDR1 is SGHRS and CDR2 is YFSETQ. Written as DNA, the CDR3 is TGCGCCAGCAGCCCGGGGACAGGGAAGTCCTCCTCCTACGAGCAGTACTTC. Protein sequence: CASSPGTGKSSSYEQYF.